This entry lists 9 T cell receptor beta chains sequenced from one sample in a study of blood T cell repertoires in COVID-19. This table comes from immunoSEQ multiplex PCR, and its TCRdb copy is limited to in-frame clones, with some not included. Of 120,000 to 150,000 clones detected, 85% to 90% appear once; the ten largest clones hold about an eighth. The sequencing input was peripheral blood. The origin of the receptors is a young man with COVID-19, enrolled during active disease.

This chain joins TRBV6-5 and TRBJ2-3, with 9 bases matching TRBD1. J lost 3 bases, V lost 8 bases, and 3 bases had no gene match. CDR1 is MNHEY and CDR2 is SVGAGI in the germline V gene. The length of the CDR3 is 13 residues. CDR3 sequence (DNA): TGTGCCAGCCCTGGGACAGGGACAGATACGCAGTATTTT. This encodes CASPGTGTDTQYF.

The rearrangement uses TRBV7-2 and TRBJ2-3, with a tentative D call TRBD2 (6 bases). V lost 5 bases and J lost 2, with 17 bases in between. Germline V CDR1 and CDR2: SGHTA, FQGNSA. The CDR3 loop spans 16 amino acids. CDR3 amino acids: CASSIRVLATTDTQYF. CDR3 coding DNA: TGTGCCAGCAGCATTAGAGTTCTAGCGACCACAGATACGCAGTATTTT.

The chain uses TRBV15 and TRBJ2-1, with TRBD2 identical over 7 bases. CDR3 length: 16 amino acids. V gave up 1 base and J gave up 0 bases; unmatched junction bases: 3. Germline lookup yields CDR1 LNHNV and CDR2 YYDKDF (reference sequence). This chain's CDR3 is CATSRGAGRSYNEQFF. The DNA for the CDR3 is TGTGCCACCAGCAGAGGAGCGGGACGCTCCTACAATGAGCAGTTCTTC.

The chain employs TRBV28 and TRBJ2-2; 7 bases agree with TRBD1. This CDR3 is built from 14 residues. The V and J ends lost 6 bases and 6 bases, in that order; junction bases with no gene match: 7. Germline CDR1 is MDHEN and CDR2 is SYDVKM. This chain's CDR3 is CASSAQGESGELFF. The CDR3 DNA sequence: TGTGCCAGCAGCGCTCAGGGGGAGTCCGGGGAGCTGTTTTTT.

The chain couples TRBV6-2 or TRBV6-3 to TRBJ2-1; TRBD1 matches at 9 bases. V shed 0 bases, J shed 4 bases, and the junction held 4 bases outside the gene matches. The germline CDR1 and CDR2 sequences are MNHEY and SVGEGT. This CDR3 is 16 amino acids long. The CDR3 sequence: CASSYSRDRVYNEQFF. The CDR3 DNA reads as TGTGCCAGCAGTTACTCCCGGGACAGGGTTTACAATGAGCAGTTCTTC.

This rearrangement joins TRBV14 to TRBJ2-3; tentatively, D is TRBD2 (6 bases). V was trimmed by 0 bases and J by 4 bases, leaving 11 bases between them. The germline V gene encodes CDR1 SGHDN and CDR2 FVKESK. The CDR3 has 15 amino acids. The CDR3 here is CASSQDALAADTQYF. The CDR3 DNA reads as TGTGCCAGCAGCCAAGATGCACTAGCCGCAGATACGCAGTATTTT.

The chain carries TRBV9 and TRBJ2-1; 10 bases match TRBD2. V lost 4 bases and J lost 5; bases outside the gene matches: 9. This CDR3 has 16 amino acids. Germline V gene sequence: CDR1 SGDLS, CDR2 YYNGEE. CDR3 sequence reads: CASSISLAGRDNEQFF. CDR3 in DNA: TGTGCCAGCAGCATTTCACTAGCGGGACGTGACAATGAGCAGTTCTTC.

V and J are TRBV7-3 and TRBJ2-1, with 10 bases identical to TRBD2. Losses at the gene ends were 5 bases for V and 10 bases for J; bases not matched to a gene: 2. The CDR3 loop spans 12 amino acids. In germline, CDR1 is SGHTA, CDR2 FQGTGA. The CDR3 nucleotides read TGTGCCAGCAGCCTTAGCGGGAGGGAGCAGTTCTTC. This gives the protein CASSLSGREQFF.

The V call is TRBV27, the J call TRBJ2-7; TRBD2 aligns across 14 bases. Per germline, CDR1 MNHEY and CDR2 SMNVEV (reference sequence). The V and J ends lost 5 bases and 5 bases, in that order; junction bases with no gene match: 5. This CDR3 spans 15 amino acids. Written as DNA, the CDR3 is TGTGCCAGCAGTCGACTAGCGGGAGGGACCCACGAGCAGTACTTC. It is translated as CASSRLAGGTHEQYF.